The 21 T cell receptor beta chains below were found in one sample sequenced in a study of cytomegalovirus exposure and HLA in healthy donors. It was with 60 Vbeta and 13 Jbeta primers that the PCR ran. Data came from immunoSEQ multiplex PCR; TCRdb stores just in-frame clones and leaves some out. The sample lists tens of thousands of clones, 78% occurring once. The sample comprised PBMCs. These receptors all come from a man aged 18 to 29 in good health and CMV-seropositive.

The table lists this clone with a count of one. V is TRBV5-1 and J is TRBJ2-7, with a possible D match to TRBD1 (6 bases). Germline CDR1 and CDR2: SGHRS and YFSETQ. The CDR3 totals 14 residues. Trimming stripped 3 bases from V and 3 bases from J, with 13 bases between. CDR3 residues: CASSSTGNGYEQYF. The CDR3 DNA reads as TGCGCCAGCAGCTCAACAGGGAATGGCTACGAGCAGTACTTC.

The V gene is TRBV11-2, the J gene TRBJ1-1, with 7 bases fitting TRBD1. CDR1 and CDR2 (germline): SGHAT, FQNNGV. CDR3 size: 14 residues. The junction had 8 bases not matched to a gene; V was cut back by 5 bases and J by 5 bases. The CDR3 here is CASSTRQGETEAFF. CDR3 DNA: TGTGCCAGCAGCACCAGACAGGGTGAGACTGAAGCTTTCTTT.

The V and J genes are TRBV15 and TRBJ1-1, with D unclear. This CDR3 region has 14 residues. Trimming took 3 bases from V and 4 from J, leaving 12 bases between them. Germline V gene data show CDR1 as LNHNV and CDR2 as YYDKDF (reference sequence). CDR3 in amino acids: CATSRIEIGTEAFF. The CDR3 DNA follows: TGTGCCACCAGCAGGATCGAAATCGGCACTGAAGCTTTCTTT.

The chain recombines TRBV5-1 with TRBJ2-6; the D is unclear. Trimming took 1 base from V and 0 from J, leaving 11 bases between them. Germline CDR1 reads SGHRS; CDR2 reads YFSETQ. This CDR3 region has 17 residues. As DNA, the CDR3 is TGCGCCAGCAGCTTGAGGAGTACGGGCTCTGGGGCCAACGTCCTGACTTTC. The encoded protein is CASSLRSTGSGANVLTF.

This clone was counted a few times. V usage is TRBV5-6 and J usage is TRBJ2-7, with a weak D call TRBD2 (5 bases). V was shortened by 1 base and J by 3 bases, with 17 bases between the two germline ends. Germline CDR1 is SGHDT and CDR2 is YYEEEE. This CDR3 is 16 amino acids long. As DNA, the CDR3 is TGTGCCAGCAGCTTGCGGGATTCAGGACCGATCTACGAGCAGTACTTC. This translates into CASSLRDSGPIYEQYF.

This chain joins TRBV5-1 and TRBJ1-2, with D maybe TRBD1 (6 bases). Germline lookup yields CDR1 SGHRS and CDR2 YFSETQ. The CDR3 loop spans 14 amino acids. Trimming took 4 bases from V and 1 from J, leaving 11 bases between them. CDR3 amino acids: CASSTGTSNYGYTF. DNA for the CDR3: TGCGCCAGCAGCACCGGGACAAGTAACTATGGCTACACCTTC.

The V and J genes are TRBV10-3 and TRBJ2-1; 7 bases agree with TRBD2. Per germline, CDR1 ENHRY and CDR2 SYGVKD. The CDR3 extends over 13 amino acids. J was trimmed by 6 bases and V by 7 bases; bases with no gene match: 6. The CDR3 DNA reads as TGTGCCATCATGGCTAGCGGCTTCAATGAGCAGTTCTTC. Amino acid sequence: CAIMASGFNEQFF.

The V call is TRBV4-2, the J call TRBJ2-7, with TRBD2 matching over 7 bases. This CDR3 contains 16 residues. CDR1 LGHNA and CDR2 YNFKEQ come from the germline V gene. The V segment lost 2 bases and the J segment 3 bases; nucleotides outside the gene matches: 10. The CDR3 spells CASSQKFTSADYEQYF. CDR3 in DNA: TGTGCCAGCAGCCAAAAATTTACTAGCGCCGACTACGAGCAGTACTTC.

The chain is built from TRBV29-1 and TRBJ1-2; D ambiguous. In germline, CDR1 is SQVTM, CDR2 ANQGSEA. This CDR3 has 13 residues. Between the trimmed V and J ends, which lost 1 base and 8 bases, there was a span of 14 bases. The CDR3, as DNA: TGCAGCGTTGAAGGTGGGCGCTCTGGGGGCTACACCTTC. It encodes CSVEGGRSGGYTF.

The chain uses TRBV18 and TRBJ2-7, with 7 bases lining up with TRBD1. The V segment lost 4 bases and the J segment 0 bases; nucleotides outside the gene matches: 0. The CDR3 consists of 13 residues. Germline CDR1 and CDR2: KGHSH and LQKENI. The chain's CDR3 is CASSRDSSYEQYF. CDR3 in DNA: TGTGCCAGCTCACGGGACAGCTCCTACGAGCAGTACTTC.

On this clone: Mismatch with germline at one junction end may stem from a read error. CDR3 region: CASSLYGGASSF. CDR3 sequence (DNA): TGTGCCAGCAGTTTATATGGCGGGGCCTCCTCTTTC. This chain links TRBV28 with TRBJ2-7, with a possible D match to TRBD2 (6 bases). The V gene's germline CDR1 is MDHEN and CDR2 SYDVKM. The CDR3 covers 12 residues.

V and J are TRBV7-8 and TRBJ1-1; D call uncertain. The length of the CDR3 is 12 residues. Trimming cost V 10 bases and J 0 bases, with 9 bases left between them. Germline CDR1 reads SGHVS; CDR2 reads FQNEAQ. The CDR3 nucleotides read TGTGCCACCCTGGAGGTGAACACTGAAGCTTTCTTT. Its protein product is CATLEVNTEAFF.

V usage is TRBV29-1 and J usage is TRBJ2-7; the D is unclear. From germline, CDR1 is SQVTM and CDR2 ANQGSEA. V shed 0 bases and J shed 8 bases, with 8 bases lying between them. This CDR3 region has 11 residues. Here the CDR3 DNA reads TGCAGCGTTGAAGACCCCGAGAAGCAGTACTTC. Protein: CSVEDPEKQYF.

The chain employs TRBV11-2 and TRBJ1-3; TRBD1 might be the D (5 bases). V lost 6 bases to trimming and J lost 8 bases, with 11 bases between them. CDR3 size: 12 residues. In germline, CDR1 is SGHAT, CDR2 FQNNGV. CDR3 DNA: TGTGCCAGCAGACCCGGGGGGTACACCATATATTTT. Amino acid sequence: CASRPGGYTIYF.

J is TRBJ2-1 and V is TRBV27; 10 bases agree with TRBD1. Germline CDR1 is MNHEY and CDR2 is SMNVEV (reference sequence). The CDR3 is 13 residues long. After removal of 10 bases from V and 9 bases from J, the junction contained 9 bases not matched to a gene. CDR3 protein: CATQTGGYGEQFF. The CDR3 DNA follows: TGTGCCACCCAGACAGGGGGCTATGGTGAGCAGTTCTTC.

The chain uses TRBV6-5 and TRBJ2-7, with 7 bases fitting TRBD1. Germline loops: CDR1 MNHEY, CDR2 SVGAGI. V lost 6 bases and J lost 1; bases outside the gene matches: 9. CDR3 length equals 15 residues. The chain's CDR3 is CASRYDREWSYEQYF. DNA of the CDR3: TGTGCCAGCAGATATGACAGGGAATGGTCCTACGAGCAGTACTTC.

The rearrangement joins TRBV13 to TRBJ2-1; possibly TRBD2 for D (5 bases). With 5 bases removed from V and 4 bases from J, the gap between germline ends came to 15 bases. This CDR3 contains 15 residues. Germline CDR1 is PRHDT and CDR2 is FYEKMQ (reference sequence). The CDR3 sequence is CASSEDYPSYNEQFF. The CDR3 nucleotides are TGTGCCAGCAGCGAAGACTATCCCTCATACAATGAGCAGTTCTTC.

The genes are TRBV7-9 and TRBJ2-2, with D perhaps matching TRBD2 (6 bases). The CDR3 sequence is 14 residues long. V was pared by 4 bases and J by 6 bases, with 12 bases between. Germline-derived CDR1 and CDR2 are SEHNR and FQNEAQ (reference sequence). CDR3 DNA sequence: TGTGCCAGCAGCTCGCCGGCGGGGCCCGGGGAGCTGTTTTTT. This codes for CASSSPAGPGELFF.

The genes are TRBV2 and TRBJ1-5; a possible D gene is TRBD1 (6 bases). The V gene's germline CDR1 is SNHLY and CDR2 FYNNEI. The V end was cut by 6 bases, the J end by 6 bases, with 15 bases between. The CDR3 totals 14 residues. The CDR3 sequence is CASSLQGYGQPQHF. The CDR3 region has the DNA TGTGCCAGCAGCTTACAGGGATACGGTCAGCCCCAGCATTTT.

The sample holds one count of this clone. The sample holds other DNA sequences that translate to the same CDR3. The chain couples TRBV6-5 to TRBJ2-7; 7 nucleotides align to TRBD1. Per the germline V gene, CDR1 is MNHEY and CDR2 is SVGAGI. This CDR3 has 14 residues. Trimming at V came to 1 base and at J to 3 bases, leaving 3 bases not matched to a gene. CDR3: CASSYFRQGYEQYF. The CDR3 DNA follows: TGTGCCAGCAGTTACTTCCGACAGGGCTACGAGCAGTACTTC.

The genes are TRBV9 and TRBJ2-7, with D maybe TRBD2 (6 bases). Per the germline V gene, CDR1 is SGDLS and CDR2 is YYNGEE. The CDR3 is 14 residues long. The V gene lost 2 bases and the J gene lost 3 bases, with 12 bases spanning the gap. In DNA, the CDR3 is TGTGCCAGCAGCGTTAGCGGACTGGACTACGAGCAGTACTTC. This encodes CASSVSGLDYEQYF.